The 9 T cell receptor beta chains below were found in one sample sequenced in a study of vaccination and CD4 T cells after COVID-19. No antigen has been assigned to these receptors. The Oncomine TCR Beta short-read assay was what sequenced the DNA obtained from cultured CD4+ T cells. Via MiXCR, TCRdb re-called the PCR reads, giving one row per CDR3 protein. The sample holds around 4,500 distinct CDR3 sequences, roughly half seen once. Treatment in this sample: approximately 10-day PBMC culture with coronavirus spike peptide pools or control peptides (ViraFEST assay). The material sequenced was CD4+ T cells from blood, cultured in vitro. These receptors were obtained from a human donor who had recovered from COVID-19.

The CDR3 loop reads CATSDESGPNYNEQFF. The CDR3 DNA reads TGTGCCACCAGTGATGAGAGCGGCCCAAACTACAATGAGCAGTTCTTC. The chain has TRBV24-1 and TRBJ2-1; tentative D call: TRBD2 (5 bases). The CDR3 spans 16 residues. V lost 3 bases and J 3 bases, leaving 14 bases between the germline ends. The germline CDR1 and CDR2 sequences are KGHDR and SFDVKD.

The CDR3 here is CASSETQGRAEQYF. The CDR3 bases are TGTGCCAGCAGTGAAACTCAGGGTCGAGCCGAGCAGTACTTC. This chain uses TRBV2 with TRBJ2-7, with D possibly TRBD1 on 5 matching bases. The germline CDR1 and CDR2 sequences are SNHLY and FYNNEI. This CDR3 contains 14 residues. The V end was cut by 2 bases, the J end by 6 bases, with 14 bases between.

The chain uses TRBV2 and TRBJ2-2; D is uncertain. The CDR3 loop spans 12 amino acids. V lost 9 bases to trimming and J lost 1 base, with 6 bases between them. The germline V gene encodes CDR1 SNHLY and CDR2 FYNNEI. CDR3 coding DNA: TGTGCCAGGGATTTGAACACCGGGGAGCTGTTTTTT. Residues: CARDLNTGELFF.

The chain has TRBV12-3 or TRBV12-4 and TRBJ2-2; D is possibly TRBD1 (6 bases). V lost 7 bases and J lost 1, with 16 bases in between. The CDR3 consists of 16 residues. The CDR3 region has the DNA TGTGCCAGCACCCGAACAGGGCTCCAGAACACCGGGGAGCTGTTTTTT. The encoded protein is CASTRTGLQNTGELFF.

The CDR3 DNA is TGTGCCAGTAGCGGGACAGGGGGGCATCAGCCCCAGCATTTT. This sequence encodes CASSGTGGHQPQHF. This chain connects TRBV19 to TRBJ1-5, with 11 positions matching TRBD1. The germline V gene encodes CDR1 LNHDA and CDR2 SQIVND (reference sequence). J was trimmed by 5 bases and V by 6 bases; bases with no gene match: 3. CDR3 length equals 14 residues.

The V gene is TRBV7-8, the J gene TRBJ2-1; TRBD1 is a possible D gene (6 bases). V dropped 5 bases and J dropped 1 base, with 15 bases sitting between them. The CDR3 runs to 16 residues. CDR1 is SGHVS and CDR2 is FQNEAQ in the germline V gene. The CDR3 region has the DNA TGTGCCAGCAGCGCCAACAGGGTGGTGTCCTACAATGAGCAGTTCTTC. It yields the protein CASSANRVVSYNEQFF.

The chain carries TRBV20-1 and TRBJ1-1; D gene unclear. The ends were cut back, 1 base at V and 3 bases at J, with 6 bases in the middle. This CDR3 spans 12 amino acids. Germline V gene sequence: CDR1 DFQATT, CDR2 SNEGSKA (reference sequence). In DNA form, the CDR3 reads TGCAGTGCTAGAGGTCGGTACACTGAAGCTTTCTTT. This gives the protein CSARGRYTEAFF.

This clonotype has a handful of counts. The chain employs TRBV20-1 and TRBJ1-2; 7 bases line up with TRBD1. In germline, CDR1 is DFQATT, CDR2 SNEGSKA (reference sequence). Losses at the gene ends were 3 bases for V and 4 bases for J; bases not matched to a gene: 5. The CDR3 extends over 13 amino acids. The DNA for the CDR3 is TGCAGTGCTAGGGTAGCAGGGGGCTATGGCTACACCTTC. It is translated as CSARVAGGYGYTF.

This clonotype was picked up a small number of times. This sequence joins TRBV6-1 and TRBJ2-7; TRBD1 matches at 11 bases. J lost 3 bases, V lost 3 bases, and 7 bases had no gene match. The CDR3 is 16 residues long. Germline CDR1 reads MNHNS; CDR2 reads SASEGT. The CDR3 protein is CASSDYWDRGIYEQYF. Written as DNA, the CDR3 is TGTGCCAGCAGTGACTATTGGGACAGGGGGATCTACGAGCAGTACTTC.